This entry describes one T cell receptor (beta chain). Assay used: immunoSEQ multiplex PCR; TCRdb lists only in-frame clones, some missing. This table holds tens of thousands of clones, around 96% found once. The data derive from a study of technical replicates of blood from a handful of donors. The CDR3 is made up of 14 amino acids. V lost 4 bases to trimming and J lost 4 bases; unmatched junction nucleotides: 1. Germline V gene lookup returns CDR1 SGHDN and CDR2 FVKESK. The origin of this receptor is a human donor in good health. This sequence joins TRBV14 and TRBJ1-5; TRBD1 aligns across 10 bases. What was sequenced was T cells isolated from PBMCs. The CDR3: CASSRTGGNQPQHF. The CDR3 DNA reads as TGTGCCAGCAGCCGGACAGGGGGGAATCAGCCCCAGCATTTT.